This T cell receptor (beta chain) came from a study of read filtering for tumor transcriptome and immune sequencing. Across the whole study: About 8 patients were R-ISS I, roughly 15 were R-ISS II, roughly 7 were R-ISS III.

This clonotype was recorded many times. The library was built from about 400 ng RNA with molecular barcoded adaptors for alpha/delta and beta/gamma chains. MiXCR, run by TCRdb on the reads, gives a single entry per CDR3 protein. The sample yields more than 100,000 distinct CDR3 sequences, over 10% seen once. The specimen sequenced was a population of CD138-negative cells sorted from bone marrow. This sequence originates from a donor aged 40 or older with multiple myeloma.

Written as DNA, the CDR3 is TGTGCCAGCAGCCAACCCACCGGGACAGCCACTGAAGCTTTCTTT. This gives the protein CASSQPTGTATEAFF. The V and J genes are TRBV14 and TRBJ1-1; 7 bases agree with TRBD1. The CDR3 has 15 amino acids. Germline V gene sequence: CDR1 SGHDN, CDR2 FVKESK. Trimming cost V 2 bases and J 4 bases; bases outside gene matches: 7.